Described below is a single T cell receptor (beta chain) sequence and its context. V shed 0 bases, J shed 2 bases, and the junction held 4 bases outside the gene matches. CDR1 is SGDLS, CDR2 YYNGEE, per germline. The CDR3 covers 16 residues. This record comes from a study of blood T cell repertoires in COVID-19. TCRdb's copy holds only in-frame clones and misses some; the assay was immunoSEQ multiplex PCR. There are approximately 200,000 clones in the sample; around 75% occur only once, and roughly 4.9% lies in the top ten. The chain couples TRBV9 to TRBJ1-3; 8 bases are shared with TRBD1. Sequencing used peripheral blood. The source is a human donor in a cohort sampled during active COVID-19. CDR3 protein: CASSVVGQGTGNTIYF. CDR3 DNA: TGTGCCAGCAGCGTAGTAGGACAGGGAACTGGAAACACCATATATTTT.